The 24 T cell receptor beta chains listed next were all sequenced from one sample in a study of T cell repertoires in cytomegalovirus infection. TCRdb independently ran MiXCR on the reads; one entry per CDR3 protein. The sample has some 700,000 distinct CDR3 sequences; less than 40% are singletons. The sample taken for sequencing was PBMCs. These receptors were obtained from a human donor in good health (CMV status not recorded). Some clones in this sample may be carry-over from other donors' samples.

This clonotype was recorded many times. The V gene is TRBV7-2, the J gene TRBJ1-6; D possibly corresponds to TRBD1 (5 bases). Germline assignment: CDR1 SGHTA and CDR2 FQGNSA. The CDR3 loop spans 15 amino acids. Between the trimmed V and J ends, which lost 6 bases and 6 bases, there was a span of 15 bases. Here the CDR3 DNA reads TGTGCCAGCAGTTTGCGTCGGGGGTCTAATTCACCCCTCCACTTT. Protein product: CASSLRRGSNSPLHF.

This clonotype was seen many times. CDR3: CASSTGLAGNQETQYF. CDR3 coding DNA: TGTGCCAGCAGCACAGGACTAGCGGGGAACCAAGAGACCCAGTACTTC. The V call is TRBV7-9, the J call TRBJ2-5; 12 positions agree with TRBD2. V shed 5 bases, J shed 0 bases, and the junction held 4 bases outside the gene matches. The CDR3 totals 16 residues. Germline CDR1 and CDR2: SEHNR and FQNEAQ (reference sequence).

This clonotype was found a few times. This chain uses TRBV7-9 with TRBJ2-4; 8 bases fit TRBD1. This CDR3 is 18 amino acids long. The germline gives CDR1 SEHNR, CDR2 FQNEAQ (reference sequence). J was trimmed by 1 base and V by 3 bases; bases with no gene match: 11. The CDR3 bases are TGTGCCAGCAGCTTCCCAACAGGGGGTTCAGGGGCCAAAAACATTCAGTACTTC. This gives the protein CASSFPTGGSGAKNIQYF.

This clonotype has more than one count but fewer than ten. The chain links TRBV12-3 or TRBV12-4 to TRBJ1-5; 12 bases agree with TRBD1. V shed 6 bases, J shed 6 bases, and the junction held 9 bases outside the gene matches. This CDR3 contains 16 residues. This CDR3 is CASSKTGTGGSQPQHF. CDR3 bases: TGTGCCAGCAGCAAAACCGGGACAGGGGGCAGTCAGCCCCAGCATTTT.

This clonotype was observed at least ten times. The chain has TRBV19 and TRBJ1-1; D remains unclear. V was shortened by 6 bases and J by 0 bases, with 11 bases between the two germline ends. CDR1 is LNHDA, CDR2 SQIVND, per germline (reference sequence). This CDR3 has 14 residues. The CDR3 reads CASSPDSVNTEAFF. The CDR3 DNA sequence: TGTGCCAGTAGCCCGGATTCCGTGAACACTGAAGCTTTCTTT. The variable domain in full, with the rest retrieved from reference TRBV19 and TRBJ1-1, is DGGITQSPKYLFRKEGQNVTLSCEQNLNHDAMYWYRQDPGQGLRLIYYSQIVNDFQKGDIAEGYSVSREKKESFPLTVTSAQKNPTAFYLCASSPDSVNTEAFFGQGTRLTVV.

The chain joins TRBV10-3 to TRBJ2-1; tentatively, D is TRBD2 (7 bases). This CDR3 is built from 13 residues. The V and J ends lost 6 bases and 5 bases respectively, with 11 bases between them. Looked up from germline, CDR1 is ENHRY and CDR2 is SYGVKD. CDR3 sequence (DNA): TGTGCCATCAGGGGGGGGCGGGACAATGAGCAGTTCTTC. Translated: CAIRGGRDNEQFF.

This clonotype appeared a few times. The gene calls are TRBV18 and TRBJ1-6; D is perhaps TRBD1 (6 bases). The CDR3 totals 17 residues. Between the trimmed V and J ends, which lost 1 base and 7 bases, there was a span of 17 bases. Germline V gene data show CDR1 as KGHSH and CDR2 as LQKENI. Here the CDR3 reads CASSPLSAGQLNSPLHF. The CDR3 DNA follows: TGTGCCAGCTCACCACTGTCGGCAGGACAGTTGAATTCACCCCTCCACTTT.

This clonotype was detected only a few times. The chain links TRBV19 to TRBJ2-7; 7 bases line up with TRBD2. Looked up from germline, CDR1 is LNHDA and CDR2 is SQIVND (reference sequence). Germline trimming cut 6 bases from V and 6 bases from J; bases unmatched to any gene: 11. This CDR3 comprises 14 residues. The DNA for the CDR3 is TGTGCCAGTAGCCGGTGGGGGACGGGGGGCGAGCAGTACTTC. It yields the protein CASSRWGTGGEQYF.

The chain carries TRBV28 and TRBJ2-7, with 7 bases lining up with TRBD1. J lost 6 bases, V lost 7 bases, and 9 bases had no gene match. The CDR3 consists of 13 residues. Germline values: CDR1 MDHEN, CDR2 SYDVKM. The CDR3 reads CASTLGRGFEQYF. The CDR3 DNA reads as TGTGCCAGCACCTTAGGCAGGGGGTTCGAGCAGTACTTC.

This clonotype was counted a few times. This chain connects TRBV4-1 to TRBJ2-3, with D possibly matching TRBD1 (5 bases). V dropped 1 base and J dropped 2 bases, with 10 bases sitting between them. There are 15 residues in the CDR3. Germline-derived CDR1 and CDR2 are MGHRA and YSYEKL. The CDR3 loop is CASSQVGVYTDTQYF. For the CDR3, the DNA is TGCGCCAGCAGCCAAGTAGGGGTCTACACAGATACGCAGTATTTT.

This chain links TRBV6-1 with TRBJ1-1; D is possibly TRBD1 (5 bases). Germline values: CDR1 MNHNS, CDR2 SASEGT. With 6 bases removed from V and 0 bases from J, the gap between germline ends came to 23 bases. CDR3 length: 18 residues. The CDR3 here is CASSRTPPGTGMNTEAFF. The CDR3 DNA reads TGTGCCAGCAGCCGTACCCCCCCAGGGACGGGGATGAACACTGAAGCTTTCTTT.

This clonotype was counted between two and nine times. The rearrangement links TRBV7-2 to TRBJ1-1; possible D gene TRBD1, 6 bases. With 8 bases removed from V and 5 bases from J, the gap between germline ends came to 12 bases. CDR3 length: 12 amino acids. Germline V CDR1 and CDR2: SGHTA, FQGNSA. CDR3 amino acids: CASGRGFTEAFF. Here the CDR3 DNA reads TGTGCCAGCGGCAGGGGCTTTACTGAAGCTTTCTTT.

The chain employs TRBV2 and TRBJ2-7, with D possibly called TRBD1 or TRBD2 (5 bases each). V gave up 4 bases and J gave up 2 bases, with 12 bases separating them. The CDR3 length is 14 residues. Germline V CDR1 and CDR2: SNHLY, FYNNEI. The CDR3 DNA is TGTGCCAGCAGTGTCGGGCAGGGAGCCTACGAGCAGTACTTC. Translated: CASSVGQGAYEQYF.

This sequence joins TRBV4-1 and TRBJ1-6, with 7 nucleotides matching TRBD1. V dropped 4 bases and J dropped 10; count of bases not matched to a gene: 10. The germline gives CDR1 MGHRA, CDR2 YSYEKL. This CDR3 is built from 15 residues. CDR3 nucleotides: TGCGCCAGCAGCCTCACGGAGGGGGCCGGGTCACCCCTCCACTTT. Encoded protein: CASSLTEGAGSPLHF.

This clonotype was picked up one time. J is TRBJ1-4 and V is TRBV7-9; a possible D gene is TRBD1 (6 bases). CDR3 length: 15 amino acids. V lost 7 bases and J 7 bases, leaving 19 bases between the germline ends. The germline V gene encodes CDR1 SEHNR and CDR2 FQNEAQ (reference sequence). The CDR3 loop reads CASTTIEGGGEKLFF. The CDR3 DNA reads TGTGCCAGCACTACAATCGAGGGGGGGGGTGAAAAACTGTTTTTT.

The V call is TRBV27, the J call TRBJ2-5; 10 positions agree with TRBD2. The V and J ends lost 4 bases and 4 bases, in that order; junction bases with no gene match: 6. Germline V gene sequence: CDR1 MNHEY, CDR2 SMNVEV (reference sequence). The CDR3 has 15 residues. The CDR3 spells CASSSPAGGIETQYF. The CDR3 DNA reads TGTGCCAGCAGTTCACCAGCGGGAGGGATAGAGACCCAGTACTTC.

This clonotype was seen a few times. The rearrangement uses TRBV5-1 and TRBJ2-1; 11 bases are shared with TRBD2. After removal of 2 bases from V and 10 bases from J, the junction contained 11 bases not matched to a gene. Germline CDR1 reads SGHRS; CDR2 reads YFSETQ. The CDR3 is 16 amino acids. This CDR3 reads CASSFFPGLADSEQFF. As DNA, the CDR3 is TGCGCCAGCAGCTTTTTCCCGGGACTAGCGGATTCAGAGCAGTTCTTC.

The table lists this clonotype with many counts. The chain carries TRBV28 and TRBJ2-7; TRBD1 agrees at 10 bases. CDR1 and CDR2 from the germline V gene are MDHEN and SYDVKM. CDR3 length: 14 residues. J lost 5 bases, V lost 2 bases, and 3 bases had no gene match. The CDR3: CASSLRQGANEQYF. CDR3 sequence (DNA): TGTGCCAGCAGTTTAAGACAGGGGGCGAACGAGCAGTACTTC.

This clonotype was seen at least ten times. The chain carries TRBV7-2 and TRBJ2-5; 9 nucleotides match TRBD1. The CDR3 is 17 residues long. Germline CDR1 is SGHTA and CDR2 is FQGNSA. V shed 4 bases, J shed 7 bases, and the junction held 16 bases outside the gene matches. DNA of the CDR3: TGTGCCAGCAGCTCTAACCTTGACAGGGGGTTCACCGGGACCCAGTACTTC. This gives the protein CASSSNLDRGFTGTQYF. Combining the CDR3 with reference TRBV7-2 and TRBJ2-5 gives the whole variable domain GAGVSQSPSNKVTEKGKDVELRCDPISGHTALYWYRQSLGQGLEFLIYFQGNSAPDKSGLPSDRFSAERTGGSVSTLTIQRTQQEDSAVYLCASSSNLDRGFTGTQYFGPGTRLLVL.

This clonotype has just one count. A read error may account for a junction end that differs from germline. CDR3 coding DNA: TGTGCCATCCCGGGGCTACGATCCTACAATGAGCCGTTCTTC. It specifies CAIPGLRSYNEPFF. The V call is TRBV7-2, the J call TRBJ2-1, with D tentatively TRBD1 or TRBD2 (5 bases each). Germline V lookup: CDR1 SGHTA, CDR2 FQGNSA. There are 14 residues in the CDR3.

The chain is built from TRBV12-3 or TRBV12-4 and TRBJ2-2; D gene uncertain. CDR3 length equals 12 residues. With 7 bases removed from V and 7 bases from J, the gap between germline ends came to 10 bases. CDR3 nucleotide sequence: TGTGCCAGCAACCTGGGAATCGGGGAGCTGTTTTTT. Translation: CASNLGIGELFF.

The chain uses TRBV6-6 and TRBJ1-2; unclear D gene. This CDR3 is built from 15 residues. V gave up 0 bases and J gave up 7 bases, with 15 bases separating them. CDR1 is MNHNY and CDR2 is SVGAGI in the germline V gene (reference sequence). The CDR3 is CASSYSWRSDLGYTF. The CDR3 coding sequence is TGTGCCAGCAGTTACTCGTGGAGGAGCGACCTTGGCTACACCTTC.

Of note for this clonotype: A much larger clone lies one base from this, so it may be a read error. This chain joins TRBV28 and TRBJ1-2; D call uncertain. CDR1 MDHEN and CDR2 SYDVKM come from the germline V gene. The CDR3 spans 14 residues. For the CDR3, the DNA is TGTGCCCGCAGACTGGGAGGCACTAACTATGGCTACACCTTC. This gives the protein CARRLGGTNYGYTF.

Concerning this clonotype: Being one base from a much bigger clone, this may be a read error. The chain carries TRBV28 and TRBJ1-2; 10 nucleotides line up with TRBD1. Per germline, CDR1 MDHEN and CDR2 SYDVKM. This CDR3 is 15 amino acids long. The chain's CDR3 is CASRPWTGGGYGYNF. In nucleotides, the CDR3 is TGTGCCAGCAGACCTTGGACAGGGGGGGGCTATGGCTACAACTTC.